Presented here are 15 T cell receptor beta chains from one specimen sequenced in a study of cytomegalovirus exposure and HLA in healthy donors. The PCR was carried out with 60 Vbeta primers and 13 Jbeta primers. Repertoires were generated with immunoSEQ multiplex PCR, while TCRdb's copy carries only in-frame clones and drops some. The table includes 100,000 to 150,000 clones, about two thirds detected once. Sequenced sample: PBMCs. All receptors derive from a man in his 60s in good health and CMV-seropositive.

The gene calls are TRBV2 and TRBJ2-2; the D is unclear. The CDR3 covers 11 residues. Germline V gene data show CDR1 as SNHLY and CDR2 as FYNNEI. V was trimmed by 4 bases and J by 8 bases, leaving 5 bases between them. The CDR3 DNA reads as TGTGCCAGCAGTGTATCTGGGGAGCTGTTTTTT. It codes for CASSVSGELFF. The full variable domain, completed using reference TRBV2 and TRBJ2-2, is EPEVTQTPSHQVTQMGQEVILRCVPISNHLYFYWYRQILGQKVEFLVSFYNNEISEKSEIFDDQFSVERPDGSNFTLKIRSTKLEDSAMYFCASSVSGELFFGEGSRLTVL.

The V call is TRBV18, the J call TRBJ1-1; perhaps TRBD1 as D (6 bases). This CDR3 has 13 amino acids. V gave up 6 bases and J gave up 4 bases, with 12 bases separating them. Germline lookup yields CDR1 KGHSH and CDR2 LQKENI. This CDR3 reads CASSGTGSTEAFF. As DNA, the CDR3 is TGTGCCAGCTCGGGAACAGGGAGCACTGAAGCTTTCTTT. The variable domain in full, completed from reference TRBV18 and TRBJ1-1, reads NAGVMQNPRHLVRRRGQEARLRCSPMKGHSHVYWYRQLPEEGLKFMVYLQKENIIDESGMPKERFSAEFPKEGPSILRIQQVVRGDSAAYFCASSGTGSTEAFFGQGTRLTVV.

This chain uses TRBV10-1 with TRBJ2-5, with D unresolved. The end of the DNA fits TRBJ2-7 better, so the J call may be wrong. This CDR3 comprises 12 residues. Per germline, CDR1 WNHNN and CDR2 SYGVQD (reference sequence). The CDR3 nucleotides read TGCGCCAGCAGTGCTACTCCGTACGAGCAGTACTTC. Translated: CASSATPYEQYF.

The CDR3 nucleotides read TGTGCCAGCAGCTCGAGGGACAGGGTCTATGAAAAACTGTTTTTT. Translating it yields CASSSRDRVYEKLFF. This rearrangement joins TRBV9 to TRBJ1-4; 9 positions agree with TRBD1. Germline CDR1 and CDR2: SGDLS and YYNGEE. V shed 4 bases, J shed 6 bases, and the junction held 7 bases outside the gene matches. The CDR3 totals 15 residues.

The chain has TRBV5-1 and TRBJ1-3; 8 bases are a match to TRBD1. The CDR3 totals 16 residues. The J segment lost 4 bases and the V segment lost 4 bases, leaving 10 bases of the junction unmatched. The germline V gene has CDR1 SGHRS and CDR2 YFSETQ. CDR3 residues: CASSHDRGSVGNTIYF. CDR3 DNA: TGCGCCAGCAGCCATGACAGGGGTTCGGTCGGAAACACCATATATTTT.

The chain is built from TRBV15 and TRBJ2-2; D is uncertain. Deletions cut 2 bases from V and 3 bases from J, with 13 bases between. Per the germline V gene, CDR1 is LNHNV and CDR2 is YYDKDF (reference sequence). The CDR3 consists of 16 residues. The CDR3 sequence is CATSRSTTLYTGELFF. The CDR3 DNA sequence: TGTGCCACCAGCAGATCCACTACTCTCTACACCGGGGAGCTGTTTTTT.

The chain uses TRBV10-3 and TRBJ2-1; TRBD2 agrees at 8 bases. Germline CDR1 ENHRY, CDR2 SYGVKD. Trimming took 6 bases from V and 5 from J; bases not matched to a gene: 6. The CDR3 is 14 amino acids. The CDR3 sequence is CAISPGGRDNEQFF. The CDR3, as DNA: TGTGCCATCAGCCCGGGGGGGAGAGACAATGAGCAGTTCTTC.

The chain combines TRBV10-1 with TRBJ2-2, with D maybe TRBD2 (6 bases). V lost 6 bases to trimming and J lost 4 bases, with 9 bases between them. This CDR3 is 13 amino acids long. From germline, CDR1 is WNHNN and CDR2 SYGVQD (reference sequence). This chain's CDR3 is CASSAGGTGELFF. In DNA, the CDR3 is TGCGCCAGCAGCGCCGGGGGCACCGGGGAGCTGTTTTTT.

The chain employs TRBV2 and TRBJ2-3, with 12 bases lining up with TRBD2. The germline CDR1 and CDR2 sequences are SNHLY and FYNNEI. V lost 6 bases, J lost 5 bases, and 9 bases stayed unmatched. The CDR3 is made up of 16 amino acids. The CDR3 reads CASSVRLAGVGDTQYF. CDR3 coding DNA: TGTGCCAGCAGCGTTAGACTAGCGGGGGTTGGAGATACGCAGTATTTT.

The chain recombines TRBV11-2 with TRBJ1-1; D gene ambiguous. The length of the CDR3 is 13 residues. Trimming removed 7 bases from V and 3 bases from J, with 12 bases in between. Germline CDR1 SGHAT, CDR2 FQNNGV. The CDR3 DNA sequence: TGTGCCAGCATCATCGCGGAGGACACTGAAGCTTTCTTT. Residues: CASIIAEDTEAFF.

This chain joins TRBV5-1 and TRBJ1-2; tentative D call: TRBD1 (6 bases). Germline V gene data show CDR1 as SGHRS and CDR2 as YFSETQ. The CDR3 length is 17 residues. The V end was cut by 4 bases, the J end by 4 bases, with 23 bases between. CDR3 region: CASSTGGGRGDAYGYTF. CDR3 DNA: TGCGCCAGCAGCACCGGAGGTGGCAGGGGAGACGCCTATGGCTACACCTTC.

This chain joins TRBV10-3 and TRBJ2-7, with D possibly matching TRBD2 (6 bases). In germline, CDR1 is ENHRY, CDR2 SYGVKD. This CDR3 is built from 14 residues. V dropped 6 bases and J dropped 0 bases, with 12 bases sitting between them. In DNA form, the CDR3 reads TGTGCCATCAGCGTAGCGGAAAACTCCTACGAGCAGTACTTC. Protein: CAISVAENSYEQYF.

The rearrangement uses TRBV28 and TRBJ1-4; D is uncertain. Trimming pared 5 bases from V and 5 bases from J, leaving 9 bases between. Germline V gene lookup returns CDR1 MDHEN and CDR2 SYDVKM. The length of the CDR3 is 13 residues. The CDR3 DNA follows: TGTGCCAGCAGTCGGGAACGCAATGAAAAACTGTTTTTT. It translates to CASSRERNEKLFF.

This clone was counted once. The chain joins TRBV7-9 to TRBJ2-2; the D gene is possibly TRBD1 (6 bases). The CDR3 runs to 16 residues. V lost 6 bases and J 3 bases, leaving 17 bases between the germline ends. Looked up from germline, CDR1 is SEHNR and CDR2 is FQNEAQ (reference sequence). CDR3 sequence reads: CASRPPFRGDTGELFF. CDR3 sequence (DNA): TGTGCCAGCAGGCCACCATTCAGGGGTGACACCGGGGAGCTGTTTTTT.

This chain links TRBV6-5 with TRBJ2-7; D is possibly TRBD2 (6 bases). Germline V lookup: CDR1 MNHEY, CDR2 SVGAGI. The CDR3 covers 14 residues. V shed 9 bases and J shed 2 bases, with 17 bases lying between them. The CDR3 region has the DNA TGTGCCAGTCGACCCGGGACTTTTGCCTACGAGCAGTACTTC. Amino acids: CASRPGTFAYEQYF.